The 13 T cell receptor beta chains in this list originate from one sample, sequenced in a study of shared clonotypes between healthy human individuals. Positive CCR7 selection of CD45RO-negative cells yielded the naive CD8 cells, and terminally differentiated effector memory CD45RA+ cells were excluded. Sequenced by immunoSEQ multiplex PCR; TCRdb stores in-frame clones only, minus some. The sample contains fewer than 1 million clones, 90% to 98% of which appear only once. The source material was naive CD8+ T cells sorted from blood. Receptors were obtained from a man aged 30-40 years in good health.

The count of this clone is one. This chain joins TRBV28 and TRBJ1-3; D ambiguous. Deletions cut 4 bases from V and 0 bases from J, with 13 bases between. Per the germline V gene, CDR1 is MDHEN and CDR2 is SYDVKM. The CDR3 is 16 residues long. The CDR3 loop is CASSSPHVGSGNTIYF. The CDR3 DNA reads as TGTGCCAGCAGTTCCCCCCACGTGGGCTCTGGAAACACCATATATTTT.

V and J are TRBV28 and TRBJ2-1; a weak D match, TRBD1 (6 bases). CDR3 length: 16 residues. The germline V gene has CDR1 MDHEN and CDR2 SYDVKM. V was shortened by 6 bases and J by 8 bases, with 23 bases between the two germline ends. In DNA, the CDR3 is TGTGCCAGCAGGCAAAGGGGAGTGGGACATAACTATGAGCAGTTCTTC. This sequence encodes CASRQRGVGHNYEQFF.

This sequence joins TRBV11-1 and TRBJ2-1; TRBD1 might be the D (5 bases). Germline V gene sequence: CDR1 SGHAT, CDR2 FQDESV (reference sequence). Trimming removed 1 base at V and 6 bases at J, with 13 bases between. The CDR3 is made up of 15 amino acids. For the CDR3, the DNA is TGTGCCAGCAGCTTAGGGTATGGGGCTGGCAATGAGCAGTTCTTC. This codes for CASSLGYGAGNEQFF.

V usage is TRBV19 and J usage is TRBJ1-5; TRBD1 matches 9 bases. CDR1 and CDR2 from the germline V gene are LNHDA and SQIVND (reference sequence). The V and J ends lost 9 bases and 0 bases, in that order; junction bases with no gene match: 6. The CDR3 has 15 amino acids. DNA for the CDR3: TGTGCCAGCATGACGGGACAGGGTAGCAATCAGCCCCAGCATTTT. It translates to CASMTGQGSNQPQHF.

The CDR3 DNA reads as TGTGCCAGCAGCGTAAGCGGGAGTATAGATACGCAGTATTTT. It codes for CASSVSGSIDTQYF. The J gene is TRBJ2-3, the V gene TRBV9, with 8 bases identical to TRBD2. After removal of 1 base from V and 5 bases from J, the junction contained 3 bases not matched to a gene. The CDR3 is 14 residues long. CDR1 is SGDLS, CDR2 YYNGEE, per germline.

The CDR3 nucleotides read TGCGCCAGCAGCCACCCCGGGACAGGGTCTACCGGGGAGCTGTTTTTT. It yields the protein CASSHPGTGSTGELFF. The rearrangement joins TRBV4-1 to TRBJ2-2; 9 bases are shared with TRBD1. The CDR3 loop spans 16 amino acids. V trimming: 3 bases; J trimming: 5 bases; junction bases outside the gene matches: 7. Germline CDR1 MGHRA, CDR2 YSYEKL.

CDR3 residues: CASSLAQGEHYEQYF. DNA for the CDR3: TGTGCCAGCAGCTTGGCACAGGGGGAGCACTACGAGCAGTACTTC. The chain links TRBV7-6 to TRBJ2-7; 8 bases are a match to TRBD1. The CDR3 is 15 residues long. The V gene's germline CDR1 is SGHVS and CDR2 FNYEAQ. J lost 3 bases, V lost 3 bases, and 7 bases had no gene match.

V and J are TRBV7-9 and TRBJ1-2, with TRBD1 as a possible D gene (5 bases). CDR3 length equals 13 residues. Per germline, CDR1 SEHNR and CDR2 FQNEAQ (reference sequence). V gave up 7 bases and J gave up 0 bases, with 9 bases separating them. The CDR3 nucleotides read TGTGCCAGCATTGACAGTCCTAACTATGGCTACACCTTC. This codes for CASIDSPNYGYTF. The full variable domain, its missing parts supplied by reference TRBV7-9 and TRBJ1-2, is DTGVSQNPRHKITKRGQNVTFRCDPISEHNRLYWYRQTLGQGPEFLTYFQNEAQLEKSRLLSDRFSAERPKGSFSTLEIQRTEQGDSAMYLCASIDSPNYGYTFGSGTRLTVV.

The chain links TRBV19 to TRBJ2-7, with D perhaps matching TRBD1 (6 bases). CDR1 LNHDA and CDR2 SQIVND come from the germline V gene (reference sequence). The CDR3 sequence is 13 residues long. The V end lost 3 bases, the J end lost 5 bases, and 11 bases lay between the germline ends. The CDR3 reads CASSMVQGDEQYF. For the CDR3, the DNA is TGTGCCAGTAGTATGGTACAGGGTGACGAGCAGTACTTC.

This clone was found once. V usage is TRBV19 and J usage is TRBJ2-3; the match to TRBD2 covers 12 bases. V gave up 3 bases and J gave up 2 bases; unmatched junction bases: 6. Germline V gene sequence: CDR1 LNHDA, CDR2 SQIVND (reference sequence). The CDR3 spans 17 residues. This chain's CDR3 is CASSIELAGGTTDTQYF. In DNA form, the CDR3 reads TGTGCCAGTAGTATTGAACTAGCGGGAGGCACCACAGATACGCAGTATTTT.

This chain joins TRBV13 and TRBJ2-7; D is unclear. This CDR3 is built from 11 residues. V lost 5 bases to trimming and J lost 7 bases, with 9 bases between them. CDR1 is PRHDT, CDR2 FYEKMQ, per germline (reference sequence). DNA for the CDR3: TGTGCCAGCAGCCTAATGCGGGAGCAGTACTTC. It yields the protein CASSLMREQYF. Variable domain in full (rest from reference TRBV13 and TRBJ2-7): AAGVIQSPRHLIKEKRETATLKCYPIPRHDTVYWYQQGPGQDPQFLISFYEKMQSDKGSIPDRFSAQQFSDYHSELNMSSLELGDSALYFCASSLMREQYFGPGTRLTVT.

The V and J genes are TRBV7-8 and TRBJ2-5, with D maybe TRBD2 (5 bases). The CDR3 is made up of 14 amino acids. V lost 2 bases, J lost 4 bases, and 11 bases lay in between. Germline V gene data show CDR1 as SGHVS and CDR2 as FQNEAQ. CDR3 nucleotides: TGTGCCAGCAGCTTAAGGGCCGGAGGAGAGACCCAGTACTTC. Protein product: CASSLRAGGETQYF. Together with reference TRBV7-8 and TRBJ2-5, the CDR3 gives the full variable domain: GAGVSQSPRYKVAKRGQDVALRCDPISGHVSLFWYQQALGQGPEFLTYFQNEAQLDKSGLPSDRFFAERPEGSVSTLKIQRTQQEDSAVYLCASSLRAGGETQYFGPGTRLLVL.

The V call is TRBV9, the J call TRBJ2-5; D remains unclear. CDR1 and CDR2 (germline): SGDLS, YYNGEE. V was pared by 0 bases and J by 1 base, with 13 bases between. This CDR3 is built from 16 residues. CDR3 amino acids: CASSVGVSLIQETQYF. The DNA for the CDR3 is TGTGCCAGCAGCGTAGGGGTTAGCCTGATCCAAGAGACCCAGTACTTC.